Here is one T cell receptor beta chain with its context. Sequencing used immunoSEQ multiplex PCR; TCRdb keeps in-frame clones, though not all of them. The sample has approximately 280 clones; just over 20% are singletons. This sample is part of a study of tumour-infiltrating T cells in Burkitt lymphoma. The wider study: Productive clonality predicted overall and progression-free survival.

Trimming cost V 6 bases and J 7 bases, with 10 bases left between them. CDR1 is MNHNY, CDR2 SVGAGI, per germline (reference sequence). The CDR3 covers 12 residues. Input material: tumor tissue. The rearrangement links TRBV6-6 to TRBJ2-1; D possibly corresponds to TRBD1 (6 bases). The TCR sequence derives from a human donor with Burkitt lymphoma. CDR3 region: CASSPGANEQFF. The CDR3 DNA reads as TGTGCCAGCAGCCCAGGGGCGAATGAGCAGTTCTTC.